The 20 T cell receptor beta chains below all came from one sample that was sequenced in a study of CD8 T cells in ankylosing spondylitis. Antigens for these TCRs are unknown. TCRdb reprocessed the 5' RACE reads via MiXCR and lists one record per CDR3 protein. The repertoire holds under 450,000 distinct CDR3 sequences, roughly 18% seen once, with around 0.92% in the top ten. General study findings and limits: What seemed typical of ankylosing spondylitis blood was a TCR beta motif built from under 10 highly homologous variants.

Sequencing was carried out using blood, either unsorted or a sorted T cell fraction (not recorded which). These receptors came from a male donor with ankylosing spondylitis.

V usage is TRBV20-1 and J usage is TRBJ2-7; TRBD2 matches 8 bases. Germline CDR1 is DFQATT and CDR2 is SNEGSKA (reference sequence). The CDR3 runs to 15 residues. The V gene end was trimmed by 0 bases and the J gene end by 5 bases; junction bases not matched to a gene: 9. The CDR3 DNA reads TGCAGTGCTAGAGATCCCGGGAGGGCCGGTCACGAGCAGTACTTC. This translates into CSARDPGRAGHEQYF.

This clonotype was counted between two and nine times. V gene TRBV6-2 or TRBV6-3 combines with J gene TRBJ2-7, with 11 bases that match TRBD2. Germline-derived CDR1 and CDR2 are MNHEY and SVGEGT. This CDR3 spans 19 amino acids. Trimming cost V 1 base and J 3 bases; bases outside gene matches: 14. The CDR3 here is CASSYYPGTSGSYSYEQYF. For the CDR3, the DNA is TGTGCCAGCAGTTACTACCCCGGGACTAGCGGATCCTATAGCTACGAGCAGTACTTC.

The chain couples TRBV3-1 to TRBJ2-3; 10 nucleotides match TRBD2. Germline V gene data show CDR1 as LGHDT and CDR2 as YNNKEL (reference sequence). The CDR3 extends over 15 amino acids. The V segment lost 7 bases and the J segment 7 bases; nucleotides outside the gene matches: 11. The CDR3 nucleotides read TGTGCCAGCACTCTGTCCAGCGGGGGGGCGCATACGCAGTATTTT. Translating it yields CASTLSSGGAHTQYF.

This clonotype was detected a few times. This chain connects TRBV11-1 to TRBJ2-3, with 15 nucleotides matching TRBD2. The germline gives CDR1 SGHAT, CDR2 FQDESV (reference sequence). The J segment lost 8 bases and the V segment lost 3 bases, leaving 12 bases of the junction unmatched. The CDR3 is made up of 18 amino acids. CDR3 sequence (DNA): TGTGCCAGCAGCTTGCTCAGGGGGACTAGCGGGGGGCTCCCTACGCAGTATTTT. It is translated as CASSLLRGTSGGLPTQYF.

In this sample, this clonotype turned up a few times. The chain joins TRBV6-5 to TRBJ1-2; TRBD1 is a possible D gene (6 bases). The CDR3 length is 16 residues. The V and J ends lost 4 bases and 0 bases respectively, with 15 bases between them. CDR1 and CDR2 from the germline V gene are MNHEY and SVGAGI. The CDR3 coding sequence is TGTGCCAGCAGTTCACAGGGTGGCCGTTCTAACTATGGCTACACCTTC. It translates to CASSSQGGRSNYGYTF.

This chain links TRBV2 with TRBJ1-1, with D possibly matching TRBD1 (5 bases). CDR3 size: 15 residues. V was trimmed by 2 bases and J by 0 bases, leaving 10 bases between them. Germline lookup yields CDR1 SNHLY and CDR2 FYNNEI. The CDR3 DNA sequence: TGTGCCAGCAGTGAATCGTTGGGGGTGAACACTGAAGCTTTCTTT. This codes for CASSESLGVNTEAFF.

This rearrangement joins TRBV6-5 to TRBJ1-3; D is uncertain. With 2 bases removed from V and 0 bases from J, the gap between germline ends came to 17 bases. From germline, CDR1 is MNHEY and CDR2 SVGAGI. This CDR3 comprises 18 residues. Here the CDR3 reads CASSYDFTAAYSGNTIYF. DNA of the CDR3: TGTGCCAGCAGTTACGATTTCACGGCGGCATACTCTGGAAACACCATATATTTT.

This sequence joins TRBV6-1 and TRBJ1-2, with D unclear. CDR1 and CDR2 from the germline V gene are MNHNS and SASEGT. The CDR3 runs 14 residues. Trimming pared 8 bases from V and 4 bases from J, leaving 17 bases between. CDR3 in DNA: TGTGCCAGCCGAACCGCAGAGAAAGGCTATGGCTACACCTTC. Its translation is CASRTAEKGYGYTF.

The rearrangement uses TRBV2 and TRBJ2-2; no firm D call. This CDR3 spans 17 amino acids. Per germline, CDR1 SNHLY and CDR2 FYNNEI. V lost 5 bases to trimming and J lost 0 bases, with 16 bases between them. The CDR3 DNA is TGTGCCAGCAGTCCTACCCGGCGGCCCACGAACACCGGGGAGCTGTTTTTT. Protein product: CASSPTRRPTNTGELFF.

The rearrangement links TRBV20-1 to TRBJ2-7; no clear D gene. The CDR3 has 12 amino acids. Looked up from germline, CDR1 is DFQATT and CDR2 is SNEGSKA (reference sequence). V gave up 3 bases and J gave up 2 bases, with 8 bases separating them. CDR3 loop: CSASPQTYEQYF. CDR3 nucleotide sequence: TGCAGTGCTAGCCCTCAGACCTACGAGCAGTACTTC.

The rearrangement joins TRBV30 to TRBJ1-4; tentatively, D is TRBD1 (5 bases). V dropped 0 bases and J dropped 12 bases, with 14 bases sitting between them. From germline, CDR1 is GTSNPN and CDR2 SVGIG (reference sequence). The CDR3 totals 13 residues. CDR3 DNA: TGTGCCTGGAGTGTAGCTGCGGCGGGGGAACTGTTTTTT. Its protein product is CAWSVAAAGELFF.

The chain joins TRBV20-1 to TRBJ2-4; 7 bases map to TRBD2. The V and J ends lost 3 bases and 5 bases, in that order; junction bases with no gene match: 7. Germline V gives CDR1 DFQATT, CDR2 SNEGSKA (reference sequence). CDR3 length: 14 amino acids. The CDR3, as DNA: TGCAGTGCTAGTTTTCCAGGGAGGGAAAACATTCAGTACTTC. Protein: CSASFPGRENIQYF.

The table lists this clonotype with a few counts. The chain joins TRBV4-2 to TRBJ1-3, with a possible D match to TRBD1 (5 bases). Trimming took off 1 base at V and 3 bases at J, with 10 bases between the two ends. The CDR3 has 15 amino acids. CDR1 and CDR2 from the germline V gene are LGHNA and YNFKEQ. The CDR3 protein is CASSQGRDGGNTIYF. The CDR3 coding sequence is TGTGCCAGCAGCCAAGGGAGGGACGGTGGAAACACCATATATTTT.

The gene calls are TRBV5-5 and TRBJ1-2, with D perhaps matching TRBD1 (5 bases). This CDR3 has 13 amino acids. The germline V and J ends were trimmed by 2 bases and 13 bases, with 18 bases remaining between them. Looked up from germline, CDR1 is SGHKS and CDR2 is YYEKEE (reference sequence). DNA of the CDR3: TGTGCCAGCAGCTTTTCCGGACAAAGGGACCGCACCTTC. It encodes CASSFSGQRDRTF.

This clonotype was picked up many times. The chain employs TRBV24-1 and TRBJ1-5; D not resolved. V dropped 5 bases and J dropped 3 bases, with 13 bases sitting between them. The CDR3 spans 15 residues. The germline V gene has CDR1 KGHDR and CDR2 SFDVKD. In nucleotides, the CDR3 is TGTGCCACCAGTGCAATCCCGGGTACCAATCAGCCCCAGCATTTT. Translation gives CATSAIPGTNQPQHF.

This chain uses TRBV12-3 or TRBV12-4 with TRBJ1-1; 7 nucleotides line up with TRBD1. The CDR3 loop spans 16 amino acids. V dropped 2 bases and J dropped 1; count of bases not matched to a gene: 7. The CDR3 is CASSLLPGQRNTEAFF. In DNA form, the CDR3 reads TGTGCCAGCAGTTTACTCCCGGGACAGAGGAACACTGAAGCTTTCTTT.

The CDR3 coding sequence is TGTGCCAGCAGCCTCAACCAAGGGGCAGGGGTAGCTGCTTTCTTT. Its protein product is CASSLNQGAGVAAFF. This chain joins TRBV6-1 and TRBJ1-1; weak D call: TRBD1 (6 bases). The CDR3 has 15 residues. Germline V gene data show CDR1 as MNHNS and CDR2 as SASEGT. The V end was cut by 6 bases, the J end by 11 bases, with 25 bases between.

This clonotype was seen more than once but under ten times. The gene calls are TRBV7-3 and TRBJ2-1; unclear D gene. Germline values: CDR1 SGHTA, CDR2 FQGTGA. The V and J ends lost 4 bases and 4 bases respectively, with 8 bases between them. The length of the CDR3 is 13 residues. The CDR3 DNA follows: TGTGCCAGCAGCTACAACAGTTACAATGAGCAGTTCTTC. Amino acids: CASSYNSYNEQFF.

CDR3 DNA sequence: TGTGCCAGCAGCCAAGACCCGGGACAGGGTTCGCCCCAGCATTTT. Translating gives CASSQDPGQGSPQHF. This rearrangement joins TRBV3-1 to TRBJ1-5; TRBD1 matches 9 bases. V was pared by 0 bases and J by 9 bases, with 6 bases of the junction left unmatched. Germline lookup yields CDR1 LGHDT and CDR2 YNNKEL (reference sequence). This CDR3 has 15 amino acids.

This clonotype has more than one count but fewer than ten. The rearrangement links TRBV12-3 or TRBV12-4 to TRBJ2-2; 15 bases line up with TRBD2. The CDR3 length is 16 residues. Losses at the gene ends were 6 bases for V and 7 bases for J; bases not matched to a gene: 6. The CDR3 DNA reads TGTGCCAGCAGCCGGACTAGCGGGGGGGCGATCGGGGAGCTGTTTTTT. This gives the protein CASSRTSGGAIGELFF.